Sequencing of this T cell receptor beta chain was carried out in a study of T cells in Graves' hyperthyroidism and ophthalmopathy. TCR beta CDR3 region amplification was performed from RNA transcripts. The primer set for the first-round RT-PCR of the TCR CDR3 was HTBI. TCRdb re-called the multiplex PCR reads with MiXCR, one entry per CDR3 protein. The table has fewer than 250,000 distinct CDR3 sequences, roughly 18% seen once; the top ten hold approximately 50%. The receptor was isolated from a man in his fifties with Graves' hyperthyroidism. Sequenced: blood.

DNA of the CDR3: TGTGCCAGCAGCCCTACGCTTGACGAGCAGTACTTC. Protein: CASSPTLDEQYF. The V call is TRBV6-1, the J call TRBJ2-7; D remains ambiguous. The CDR3 consists of 12 residues. Germline V lookup: CDR1 MNHNS, CDR2 SASEGT. The V end lost 6 bases, the J end lost 5 bases, and 11 bases lay between the germline ends.